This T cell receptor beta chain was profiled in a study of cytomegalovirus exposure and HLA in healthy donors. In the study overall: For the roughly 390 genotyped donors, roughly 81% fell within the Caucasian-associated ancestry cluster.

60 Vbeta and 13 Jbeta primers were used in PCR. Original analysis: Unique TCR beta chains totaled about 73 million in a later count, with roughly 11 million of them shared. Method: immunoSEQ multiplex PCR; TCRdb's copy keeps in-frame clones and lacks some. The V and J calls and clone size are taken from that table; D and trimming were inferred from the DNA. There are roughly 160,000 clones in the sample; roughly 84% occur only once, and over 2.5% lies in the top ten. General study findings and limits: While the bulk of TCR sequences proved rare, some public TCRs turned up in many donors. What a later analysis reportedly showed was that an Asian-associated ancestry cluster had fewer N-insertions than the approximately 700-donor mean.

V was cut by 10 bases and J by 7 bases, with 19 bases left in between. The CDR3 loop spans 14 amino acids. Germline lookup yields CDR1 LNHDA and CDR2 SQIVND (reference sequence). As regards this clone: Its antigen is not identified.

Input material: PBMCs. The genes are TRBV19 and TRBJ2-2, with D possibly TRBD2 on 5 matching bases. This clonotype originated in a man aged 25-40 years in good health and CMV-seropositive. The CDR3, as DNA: TGTGCCACCACTCAGGACTCGCCGCACGGGGAGCTGTTTTTT. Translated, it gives CATTQDSPHGELFF.